The next 18 T cell receptor beta chains were all read from a single sample in a study of neoadjuvant anti-PD-1 for oral cavity cancer. The repertoire was sequenced with immunoSEQ multiplex PCR; TCRdb's copy has only in-frame clones and lacks some. This sample has tens of thousands of clones, with approximately 79% found just once. The sequenced sample was PBMCs, obtained before nivolumab (anti-PD-1) treatment. The receptors stem from a person aged 40 to 85 with oral cavity squamous cell carcinoma.

This chain connects TRBV28 to TRBJ1-1; 7 bases fit TRBD1. From germline, CDR1 is MDHEN and CDR2 SYDVKM. V lost 5 bases and J lost 1; bases outside the gene matches: 1. The CDR3 length is 13 residues. DNA of the CDR3: TGTGCCAGCAGTGGACAGGAGAACACTGAAGCTTTCTTT. Its translation: CASSGQENTEAFF. Full variable domain (remainder filled in from reference TRBV28 and TRBJ1-1): DVKVTQSSRYLVKRTGEKVFLECVQDMDHENMFWYRQDPGLGLRLIYFSYDVKMKEKGDIPEGYSVSREKKERFSLILESASTNQTSMYLCASSGQENTEAFFGQGTRLTVV.

The chain couples TRBV29-1 to TRBJ2-7; 7 nucleotides align to TRBD1. This CDR3 has 14 amino acids. The V gene end was trimmed by 2 bases and the J gene end by 7 bases; junction bases not matched to a gene: 11. Per germline, CDR1 SQVTM and CDR2 ANQGSEA. The DNA of the CDR3 is TGCAGCGTTGAAAGGGGGCCGGCGGGTCGGGAGCAGTACTTC. Encoded protein: CSVERGPAGREQYF.

V gene TRBV29-1 combines with J gene TRBJ1-1; D perhaps matches TRBD1 (5 bases). The germline V and J ends were trimmed by 7 bases and 4 bases, with 13 bases remaining between them. The germline V gene encodes CDR1 SQVTM and CDR2 ANQGSEA. This CDR3 comprises 12 residues. CDR3 sequence (DNA): TGCAGCGCCTCGGACACGATCACTGAAGCTTTCTTT. Protein sequence: CSASDTITEAFF.

The chain joins TRBV7-8 to TRBJ2-1; TRBD2 is a possible D gene (6 bases). The CDR3 runs to 16 residues. Trimming stripped 3 bases from V and 4 bases from J, with 16 bases between. Germline V CDR1 and CDR2: SGHVS, FQNEAQ. The CDR3 reads CASSFPAGTSYNEQFF. In DNA, the CDR3 is TGTGCCAGCAGCTTTCCCGCCGGGACTTCTTACAATGAGCAGTTCTTC.

The rearrangement joins TRBV5-1 to TRBJ2-7; 8 nucleotides agree with TRBD2. The germline V gene encodes CDR1 SGHRS and CDR2 YFSETQ. J lost 2 bases, V lost 5 bases, and 3 bases had no gene match. This CDR3 has 13 amino acids. This CDR3 is CASRTSATYEQYF. The CDR3 DNA reads as TGCGCCAGCAGGACTAGCGCTACCTACGAGCAGTACTTC.

V and J are TRBV10-2 and TRBJ2-7; D possibly uses TRBD1 or TRBD2 (5 bases each). The CDR3 consists of 15 residues. The germline V gene encodes CDR1 WSHSY and CDR2 SAAADI. V was trimmed by 2 bases and J by 7 bases, leaving 18 bases between them. The CDR3 reads CASSELQGTTGEQYF. The CDR3 DNA sequence: TGCGCCAGCAGTGAGCTCCAAGGGACCACGGGTGAGCAGTACTTC.

This chain uses TRBV7-9 with TRBJ1-6; 11 nucleotides align to TRBD1. Trimming removed 5 bases from V and 9 bases from J; junction bases left unmatched: 3. Germline loops: CDR1 SEHNR, CDR2 FQNEAQ (reference sequence). The CDR3 is 14 residues long. The CDR3 spells CASSPGTGGSPLHF. The CDR3 bases are TGTGCCAGCAGCCCCGGGACAGGGGGTTCACCCCTCCACTTT.

The CDR3 loop is CASSPTYEQYF. CDR3 in DNA: TGTGCCAGCAGCCCTACCTACGAGCAGTACTTC. The rearrangement links TRBV7-8 to TRBJ2-7; D is unclear. The CDR3 length is 11 residues. From germline, CDR1 is SGHVS and CDR2 FQNEAQ. Trimming left V 5 bases short and J 2 bases short, with 4 bases between.

This chain uses TRBV4-1 with TRBJ1-5, with TRBD1 as a possible D gene (6 bases). This CDR3 is 14 amino acids long. Deletions cut 0 bases from V and 5 bases from J, with 8 bases between. Germline V gene sequence: CDR1 MGHRA, CDR2 YSYEKL. The CDR3 bases are TGCGCCAGCAGCCAAGAACAGGGTGATCAGCCCCAGCATTTT. Translation gives CASSQEQGDQPQHF.

This clone occurred a few times. The V call is TRBV6-5, the J call TRBJ2-7, with TRBD1 identical over 7 bases. J gave up 0 bases and V 5 bases, and 4 bases lay outside the gene matches. Germline V gene data show CDR1 as MNHEY and CDR2 as SVGAGI. The CDR3 has 14 residues. The DNA of the CDR3 is TGTGCCAGCAGTCCCGACAGGGTCTCCTACGAGCAGTACTTC. Its protein product is CASSPDRVSYEQYF.

This sequence joins TRBV5-1 and TRBJ2-7, with D unresolved. Germline V lookup: CDR1 SGHRS, CDR2 YFSETQ. This CDR3 is 13 amino acids long. V dropped 0 bases and J dropped 4 bases, with 8 bases sitting between them. The CDR3 region has the DNA TGCGCCAGCAGCTTGGAGGCCTGGTACGAGCAGTACTTC. Its translation is CASSLEAWYEQYF.

This chain connects TRBV27 to TRBJ2-7; TRBD1 matches 8 bases. The V and J ends lost 3 bases and 4 bases, in that order; junction bases with no gene match: 5. The V gene's germline CDR1 is MNHEY and CDR2 SMNVEV (reference sequence). The CDR3 loop spans 14 amino acids. CDR3 in amino acids: CASSFRTGLYEQYF. CDR3 bases: TGTGCCAGCAGTTTTCGGACAGGGCTTTACGAGCAGTACTTC.

The V and J genes are TRBV6-6 and TRBJ2-2; possible D gene TRBD2, 5 bases. The germline CDR1 and CDR2 sequences are MNHNY and SVGAGI (reference sequence). Trimming took off 2 bases at V and 5 bases at J, with 15 bases between the two ends. CDR3 length: 16 residues. CDR3 in amino acids: CASSYVGIRGTGELFF. The CDR3 nucleotides read TGTGCCAGCAGTTACGTCGGGATTCGAGGGACCGGGGAGCTGTTTTTT.

CDR3 amino acids: CASSIPHRVNEQFF. In DNA, the CDR3 is TGTGCCAGCAGTATACCGCACAGGGTCAATGAGCAGTTCTTC. The chain has TRBV28 and TRBJ2-1; tentative D call: TRBD1 (6 bases). This CDR3 is 14 amino acids long. Trimming cost V 5 bases and J 6 bases, with 14 bases left between them. Germline CDR1 is MDHEN and CDR2 is SYDVKM.

The rearrangement joins TRBV4-2 to TRBJ2-1; D remains ambiguous. Germline CDR1 reads LGHNA; CDR2 reads YNFKEQ. The CDR3 has 14 amino acids. V was cut by 1 base and J by 8 bases, with 12 bases left in between. The CDR3 region has the DNA TGTGCCAGCAGCCAAGGGGATATGGAGCATGAGCAGTTCTTC. This sequence encodes CASSQGDMEHEQFF.

This rearrangement joins TRBV5-4 to TRBJ2-1, with 9 bases that match TRBD2. The V segment lost 5 bases and the J segment 7 bases; nucleotides outside the gene matches: 16. Germline-derived CDR1 and CDR2 are SGHNT and YYREEE (reference sequence). This CDR3 is 17 amino acids long. The CDR3 here is CASRSDLSGSGRNEQFF. In DNA form, the CDR3 reads TGTGCCAGCAGATCCGACCTTAGCGGGAGCGGGAGGAATGAGCAGTTCTTC.

The chain links TRBV19 to TRBJ2-1, with unresolved D. This CDR3 comprises 13 residues. V dropped 6 bases and J dropped 7 bases, with 13 bases sitting between them. Per the germline V gene, CDR1 is LNHDA and CDR2 is SQIVND (reference sequence). CDR3 DNA sequence: TGTGCCAGTAGAAACGGCGGTGATAATGAGCAGTTCTTC. This sequence encodes CASRNGGDNEQFF.

This clone occurred a few times. The genes are TRBV2 and TRBJ2-7; D may be TRBD1 (6 bases). CDR3 length: 14 residues. Germline lookup yields CDR1 SNHLY and CDR2 FYNNEI. Trimming cost V 3 bases and J 3 bases, with 12 bases left between them. CDR3 bases: TGTGCCAGCAGTGAGGGCAGGGGAGTCTACGAGCAGTACTTC. This sequence encodes CASSEGRGVYEQYF.